This TCR beta chain was sequenced for a study of blood T cells in healthy people across ages. V gave up 4 bases and J gave up 4 bases; unmatched junction bases: 4. The CDR3 extends over 14 amino acids. Germline-derived CDR1 and CDR2 are SGHRS and YFSETQ. Drawn from each donor were ten milliliters of peripheral blood. The authors ran a second PCR of 7 to 11 cycles using a sample-barcoded 5' primer and a J-beta primer mix. All samples gave at least 2.5 million CDR3-containing paired-end reads. TCRdb analysed the 5' RACE reads with MiXCR anew, one entry per CDR3 protein. The sample records 1.5 million to 2 million distinct CDR3 sequences, about two fifths being singletons. Study outcomes and limitations: Per million T cells, the diversity of TCR beta decreased roughly linearly as age advanced. In these data, TCR beta diversity tracked strongly with naive T cell percentage.

A note on this clonotype: Its antigen is currently unknown.

The receptor was derived from a human donor in good health. Specimen: blood. V and J are TRBV5-1 and TRBJ2-2; TRBD1 agrees at 7 bases. The CDR3 region is CASSTGQPTGELFF. Here the CDR3 DNA reads TGCGCCAGCAGCACGGGACAGCCCACCGGGGAGCTGTTTTTT.